The 18 T cell receptor beta chains listed next were all sequenced from one sample in a study of memory CD4+ T cells and cytomegalovirus serostatus. The sort gate was single viable CD3+CD4+CD8-CD45RO+ cells for memory CD4+ T cells. The data were produced by immunoSEQ multiplex PCR, yet TCRdb's version contains in-frame clones alone and is incomplete. The table shows 52,000 or so clones, with around 77% occurring only once. The sequencing sample was made of memory CD4+ T cells from blood. Receptor source: an adult in good health and CMV-seronegative.

The sample holds a few counts of this clone. The chain couples TRBV7-9 to TRBJ1-2; 8 nucleotides line up with TRBD1. Germline CDR1 reads SEHNR; CDR2 reads FQNEAQ (reference sequence). This CDR3 spans 14 amino acids. The J segment lost 4 bases and the V segment lost 5 bases, leaving 6 bases of the junction unmatched. The CDR3 bases are TGTGCCAGCAGCCGGACAGGGTATACCTATGGCTACACCTTC. It specifies CASSRTGYTYGYTF.

This clone was observed once. The J gene is TRBJ2-5, the V gene TRBV30, with D unclear. The CDR3 has 11 residues. Trimming removed 0 bases at V and 3 bases at J, with 2 bases between. The germline V gene has CDR1 GTSNPN and CDR2 SVGIG (reference sequence). The CDR3 nucleotides read TGTGCCTGGAGTGTAAAAGAGACCCAGTACTTC. It specifies CAWSVKETQYF.

This chain connects TRBV28 to TRBJ1-1; D is perhaps TRBD1 (6 bases). From germline, CDR1 is MDHEN and CDR2 SYDVKM. Trimming removed 6 bases from V and 4 bases from J, with 15 bases in between. CDR3 length: 14 residues. This chain's CDR3 is CASRGDKRVTEAFF. CDR3 sequence (DNA): TGTGCCAGCAGAGGGGACAAAAGGGTCACTGAAGCTTTCTTT.

The gene calls are TRBV9 and TRBJ1-3, with 9 bases that match TRBD1. CDR3 length: 16 amino acids. J lost 4 bases, V lost 3 bases, and 8 bases had no gene match. CDR1 is SGDLS and CDR2 is YYNGEE in the germline V gene. CDR3 sequence: CASSDAQGAPGNTIYF. CDR3 bases: TGTGCCAGCAGCGACGCACAGGGGGCGCCAGGAAACACCATATATTTT.

This rearrangement joins TRBV5-1 to TRBJ1-1; D may be TRBD1 (5 bases). There are 14 residues in the CDR3. Germline V gives CDR1 SGHRS, CDR2 YFSETQ. Trimming shortened V by 4 bases and J by 1 base, and 11 bases separated the two germline ends. As DNA, the CDR3 is TGCGCCAGCAGCCCGGGGGGTGGGAACACTGAAGCTTTCTTT. Translated: CASSPGGGNTEAFF.

This clone was detected only a few times. The chain carries TRBV7-8 and TRBJ1-3; the D is unclear. CDR3 size: 15 residues. Germline V CDR1 and CDR2: SGHVS, FQNEAQ. The V end lost 4 bases, the J end lost 2 bases, and 12 bases lay between the germline ends. CDR3 amino acids: CASSSREGAGNTIYF. The DNA of the CDR3 is TGTGCCAGCAGCTCCCGCGAGGGAGCTGGAAACACCATATATTTT.

V and J are TRBV6-1 and TRBJ1-5; D uncertain. Germline V CDR1 and CDR2: MNHNS, SASEGT. Trimming shortened V by 4 bases and J by 3 bases, and 13 bases separated the two germline ends. The CDR3 runs 15 residues. The CDR3 DNA is TGTGCCAGCAGTGTTTTCGGGGATAACAATCAGCCCCAGCATTTT. Amino acids: CASSVFGDNNQPQHF.

V is TRBV5-1 and J is TRBJ1-2; 7 nucleotides match TRBD1. Germline loops: CDR1 SGHRS, CDR2 YFSETQ. The V gene end was trimmed by 7 bases and the J gene end by 2 bases; junction bases not matched to a gene: 8. The CDR3 extends over 14 amino acids. CDR3 bases: TGCGCCAGCTCTGCCGGGACAGTGAACTATGGCTACACCTTC. Translated: CASSAGTVNYGYTF.

This clone has just a few counts. This sequence joins TRBV9 and TRBJ2-4; 10 positions match TRBD2. Trimming cost V 2 bases and J 0 bases; bases outside gene matches: 11. Looked up from germline, CDR1 is SGDLS and CDR2 is YYNGEE. CDR3 size: 19 residues. DNA of the CDR3: TGTGCCAGCAGCGTCGGGGCTAGCGGGGGTTCCTTAGCCAAAAACATTCAGTACTTC. This codes for CASSVGASGGSLAKNIQYF.

The table lists this clone with a few counts. The gene calls are TRBV29-1 and TRBJ2-7, with D tentatively TRBD1 (6 bases). CDR1 is SQVTM, CDR2 ANQGSEA, per germline. The V end was cut by 2 bases, the J end by 5 bases, with 16 bases between. This CDR3 is built from 14 residues. The CDR3 bases are TGCAGCGTTGAAACGGCGAGGGGGTCGGACGAGCAGTACTTC. Translating it yields CSVETARGSDEQYF.

The chain carries TRBV5-1 and TRBJ2-3; the match to TRBD2 covers 14 bases. Trimming cost V 4 bases and J 0 bases; bases outside gene matches: 4. The CDR3 runs 17 residues. Germline CDR1 SGHRS, CDR2 YFSETQ. This chain's CDR3 is CASSPTSGGVSTDTQYF. CDR3 sequence (DNA): TGCGCCAGCAGCCCGACTAGCGGGGGGGTTAGCACAGATACGCAGTATTTT.

CDR3 region: CASSLSGTGELFF. CDR3 in DNA: TGTGCCAGCAGCTTAAGTGGGACCGGGGAGCTGTTTTTT. The chain links TRBV5-6 to TRBJ2-2, with D uncertain. This CDR3 contains 13 residues. Germline values: CDR1 SGHDT, CDR2 YYEEEE. V lost 2 bases, J lost 5 bases, and 7 bases lay in between.

The chain carries TRBV28 and TRBJ2-7; D is possibly TRBD2 (6 bases). This CDR3 spans 13 amino acids. V was clipped by 2 bases and J by 4 bases, with 9 bases between them. Germline V gene lookup returns CDR1 MDHEN and CDR2 SYDVKM. The CDR3: CASSLAGRYEQYF. Written as DNA, the CDR3 is TGTGCCAGCAGTTTAGCGGGAAGGTACGAGCAGTACTTC.

This clone was picked up one time. The V call is TRBV6-1, the J call TRBJ2-7, with no clear D. In germline, CDR1 is MNHNS, CDR2 SASEGT. The CDR3 extends over 14 amino acids. Trimming removed 3 bases from V and 2 bases from J, with 11 bases in between. CDR3 residues: CASSDLDGPYEQYF. The CDR3 DNA reads as TGTGCCAGCAGTGACCTGGACGGACCCTACGAGCAGTACTTC.

The rearrangement joins TRBV27 to TRBJ1-4, with D maybe TRBD1 (6 bases). Germline CDR1 and CDR2: MNHEY and SMNVEV (reference sequence). V lost 1 base and J 4 bases, leaving 10 bases between the germline ends. The CDR3 covers 15 residues. The CDR3 is CASSLWGAVNEKLFF. CDR3 in DNA: TGTGCCAGCAGTTTATGGGGGGCCGTTAATGAAAAACTGTTTTTT.

The J gene is TRBJ2-1, the V gene TRBV5-4; a possible D gene is TRBD2 (5 bases). This CDR3 is 17 amino acids long. V shed 5 bases and J shed 0 bases, with 18 bases lying between them. Germline V gives CDR1 SGHNT, CDR2 YYREEE (reference sequence). CDR3 protein: CASSFTDSSRSYNEQFF. In DNA form, the CDR3 reads TGTGCCAGCAGTTTCACGGACTCGTCACGCTCCTACAATGAGCAGTTCTTC. Looking up the rest from reference TRBV5-4 and TRBJ2-1 gives the full variable domain: ETGVTQSPTHLIKTRGQQVTLRCSSQSGHNTVSWYQQALGQGPQFIFQYYREEENGRGNFPPRFSGLQFPNYSSELNVNALELDDSALYLCASSFTDSSRSYNEQFFGPGTRLTVL.

This clone has only one observation. The chain carries TRBV7-2 and TRBJ2-2; D gene unclear. Per the germline V gene, CDR1 is SGHTA and CDR2 is FQGNSA. V was shortened by 1 base and J by 7 bases, with 13 bases between the two germline ends. CDR3 length: 15 amino acids. CDR3 DNA: TGTGCCAGCAGCTTAGTAAGGGTCGACGGCGGGGAGCTGTTTTTT. It translates to CASSLVRVDGGELFF.

This rearrangement joins TRBV6-1 to TRBJ1-1, with unresolved D. The V end was cut by 6 bases, the J end by 6 bases, with 17 bases between. The CDR3 has 14 residues. Looked up from germline, CDR1 is MNHNS and CDR2 is SASEGT. Here the CDR3 DNA reads TGTGCCAGCAGACCGAGAGGGAGTAGCTCTGAAGCTTTCTTT. This encodes CASRPRGSSSEAFF.